This TCR beta chain is from a study of blood T cells in healthy people across ages. Using a J-beta primer mix together with a sample-barcoded 5' primer, a second PCR was run for roughly 6 to 12 cycles. TCRdb used MiXCR to reprocess the 5' RACE reads, holding one entry per CDR3 protein. The sample has around 670,000 distinct CDR3 sequences; approximately 30% are singletons. This clonotype was picked up a small number of times. This CDR3 is 16 amino acids long. Trimming pared 5 bases from V and 6 bases from J, leaving 22 bases between. Germline values: CDR1 SGHTA, CDR2 FQGNSA. The chain couples TRBV7-2 to TRBJ1-1; TRBD1 might be the D (5 bases). Sequenced: blood. This receptor was identified in a woman over 75 in good health. The DNA of the CDR3 is TGTGCCAGCAGCCCTAAGCTAGGGGCTGTTTCCGCTGAAGCTTTCTTT. This codes for CASSPKLGAVSAEAFF. Filled out from reference TRBV7-2 and TRBJ1-1, the complete variable domain reads GAGVSQSPSNKVTEKGKDVELRCDPISGHTALYWYRQSLGQGLEFLIYFQGNSAPDKSGLPSDRFSAERTGGSVSTLTIQRTQQEDSAVYLCASSPKLGAVSAEAFFGQGTRLTVV.